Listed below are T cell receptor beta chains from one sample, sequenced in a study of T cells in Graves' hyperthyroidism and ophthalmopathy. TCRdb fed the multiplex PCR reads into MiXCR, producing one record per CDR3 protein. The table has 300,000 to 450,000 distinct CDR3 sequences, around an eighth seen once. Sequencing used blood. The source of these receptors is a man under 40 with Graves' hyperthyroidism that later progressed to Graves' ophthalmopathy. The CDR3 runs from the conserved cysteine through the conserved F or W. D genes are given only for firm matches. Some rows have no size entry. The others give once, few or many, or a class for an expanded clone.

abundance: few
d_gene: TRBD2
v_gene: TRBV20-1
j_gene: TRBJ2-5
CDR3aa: CSARDPGGIRCETQYF
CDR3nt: TGCAGTGCTAGAGATCCGGGGGGGATTCGGTGCGAGACCCAGTACTTC

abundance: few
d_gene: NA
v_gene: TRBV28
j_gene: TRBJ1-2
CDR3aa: CASSPRGDGNYGYTF
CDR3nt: TGTGCCAGCAGCCCCCGGGGGGATGGAAACTATGGCTACACCTTC

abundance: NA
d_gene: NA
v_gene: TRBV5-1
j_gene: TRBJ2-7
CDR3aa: CASSLGSNSYEQYF
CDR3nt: TGCGCCAGCAGCTTGGGCAGTAACTCCTACGAGCAGTACTTC

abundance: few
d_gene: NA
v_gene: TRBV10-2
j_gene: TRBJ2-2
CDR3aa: CASSEVSTGELFF
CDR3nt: TGCGCCTCCTCGGAGGTTAGCACCGGGGAGCTGTTTTTT

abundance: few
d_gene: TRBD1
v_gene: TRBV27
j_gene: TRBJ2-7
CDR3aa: CASRDPGGVGSYEQYF
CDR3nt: TGTGCCAGCAGGGACCCAGGGGGCGTAGGCTCCTACGAGCAGTACTTC

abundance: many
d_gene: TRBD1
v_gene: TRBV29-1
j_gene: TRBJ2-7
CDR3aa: CSVASGQGNYEQYF
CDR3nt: TGCAGCGTTGCATCGGGACAGGGGAACTACGAGCAGTACTTC

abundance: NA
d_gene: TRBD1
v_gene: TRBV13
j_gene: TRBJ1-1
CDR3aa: CASSLIRGAAEAFF
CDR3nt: TGTGCCAGCAGCCTGATCAGGGGGGCGGCCGAAGCTTTCTTT

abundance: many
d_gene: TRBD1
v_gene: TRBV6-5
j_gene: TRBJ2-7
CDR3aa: CASSYGSIPGQVYYEQYF
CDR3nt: TGTGCCAGCAGTTACGGATCCATCCCGGGACAGGTATACTACGAGCAGTACTTC

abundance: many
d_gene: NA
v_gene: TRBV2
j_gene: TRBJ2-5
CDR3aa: CASSPLSGLETQYF
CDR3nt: TGTGCCAGCAGCCCTCTCTCCGGGTTAGAGACCCAGTACTTC

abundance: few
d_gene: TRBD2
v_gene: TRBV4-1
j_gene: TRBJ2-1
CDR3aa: CASSQRSGLAGNEQFF
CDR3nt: TGCGCCAGCAGCCAACGATCTGGACTAGCGGGGAATGAGCAGTTCTTC

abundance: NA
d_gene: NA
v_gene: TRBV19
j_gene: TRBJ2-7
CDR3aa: CASSRGPGDEQYF
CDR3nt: TGTGCCAGTAGTAGGGGGCCCGGGGACGAGCAGTACTTC

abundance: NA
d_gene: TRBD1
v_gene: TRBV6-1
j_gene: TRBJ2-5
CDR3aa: CASSSVRLDREKETQYF
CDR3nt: TGTGCCAGCAGTTCCGTCAGGCTGGACAGGGAAAAAGAGACCCAGTACTTC

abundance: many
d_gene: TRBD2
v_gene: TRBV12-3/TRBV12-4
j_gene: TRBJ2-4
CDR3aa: CASSGGEMGQYF
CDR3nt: TGTGCCAGCAGTGGGGGGGAAATGGGTCAGTACTTC